Reported below is one T cell receptor beta chain. The entry originates in a study of blood T cell repertoires in COVID-19. As for the study in general: Both acute and convalescent COVID-19 samples were obtained from the United States, Italy and Spain. PBMCs, B-cell-depleted T cells, or T cells provided the cDNA or gDNA that made up the material.

The authors' processing: Estimates of nucleated cell counts were drawn from the amplification of reference gene primers. The table came from immunoSEQ multiplex PCR; TCRdb's copy has only in-frame clones and leaves some out. V and J calls and clone size are those listed in that table; D and trimming were worked out from the DNA. This sample has some 220,000 clones, with approximately 78% found just once. The CDR3 extends over 15 amino acids. V gave up 3 bases and J gave up 4 bases; unmatched junction bases: 8. Looked up from germline, CDR1 is LGHDT and CDR2 is YNNKEL (reference sequence). Specimen: peripheral blood. This TCR was sampled from a woman between 65 and 79 years old with COVID-19, enrolled during active disease. The chain couples TRBV3-1 (or the pseudogene TRBV3-2) to TRBJ2-7; 8 bases agree with TRBD1. In nucleotides, the CDR3 is TGTGCCAGCAGCCACCAAGACAGGGGCCGGTACGAGCAGTACTTC. This codes for CASSHQDRGRYEQYF.